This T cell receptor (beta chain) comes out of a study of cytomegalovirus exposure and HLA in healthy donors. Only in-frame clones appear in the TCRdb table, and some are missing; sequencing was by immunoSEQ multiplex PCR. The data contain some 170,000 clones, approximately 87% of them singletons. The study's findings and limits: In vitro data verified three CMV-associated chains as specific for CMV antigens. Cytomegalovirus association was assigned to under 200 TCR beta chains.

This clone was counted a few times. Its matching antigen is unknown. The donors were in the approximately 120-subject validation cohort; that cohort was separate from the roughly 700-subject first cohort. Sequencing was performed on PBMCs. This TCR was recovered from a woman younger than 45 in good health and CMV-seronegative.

CDR3 region: CASSLGREGANYGYTF. The CDR3 DNA is TGCGCCAGCAGCTTGGGCAGGGAAGGGGCTAACTATGGCTACACCTTC. V is TRBV5-1 and J is TRBJ1-2; D possibly corresponds to TRBD1 (5 bases). This CDR3 has 16 amino acids. Germline CDR1 is SGHRS and CDR2 is YFSETQ. V lost 0 bases and J lost 0, with 12 bases in between.